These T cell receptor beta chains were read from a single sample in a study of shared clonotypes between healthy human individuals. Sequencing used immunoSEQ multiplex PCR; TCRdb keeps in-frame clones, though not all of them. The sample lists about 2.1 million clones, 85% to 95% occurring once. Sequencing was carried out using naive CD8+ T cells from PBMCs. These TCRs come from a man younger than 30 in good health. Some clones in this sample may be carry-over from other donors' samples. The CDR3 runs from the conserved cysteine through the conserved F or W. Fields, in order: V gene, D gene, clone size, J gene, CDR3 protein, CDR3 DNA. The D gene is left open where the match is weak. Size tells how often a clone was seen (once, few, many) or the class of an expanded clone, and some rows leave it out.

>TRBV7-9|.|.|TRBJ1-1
CASSLDLGINTEAFF
TGTGCCAGCAGCCTTGATTTGGGGATAAACACTGAAGCTTTCTTT
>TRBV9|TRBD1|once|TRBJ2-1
CASSVVGTGSNEQFF
TGTGCCAGCAGCGTAGTTGGGACAGGGTCCAATGAGCAGTTCTTC
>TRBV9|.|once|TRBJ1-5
CASSVGDRGPQHF
TGTGCCAGCAGCGTAGGGGATAGGGGGCCCCAGCATTTT
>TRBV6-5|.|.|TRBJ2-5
CASSYSWGETQETQYF
TGTGCCAGCAGTTACTCTTGGGGAGAGACACAAGAGACCCAGTACTTC
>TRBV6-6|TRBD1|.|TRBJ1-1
CASSRQGSSTEAFF
TGTGCCAGCAGCCGACAGGGGTCGAGCACTGAAGCTTTCTTT
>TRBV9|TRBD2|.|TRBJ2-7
CASSPGTSGRAWYEQYF
TGTGCCAGCAGCCCGGGGACTAGCGGGAGGGCCTGGTACGAGCAGTACTTC
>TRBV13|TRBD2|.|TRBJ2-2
CASRNSGLAVSGELFF
TGTGCCAGCAGAAATTCGGGACTAGCGGTTTCCGGGGAGCTGTTTTTT
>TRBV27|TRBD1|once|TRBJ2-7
CASSLDRGNEQYF
TGTGCCAGCAGTTTAGACAGGGGGAACGAGCAGTACTTC
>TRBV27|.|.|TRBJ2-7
CASSYSAVNEQYF
TGTGCCAGCAGTTATTCCGCTGTAAACGAGCAGTACTTC
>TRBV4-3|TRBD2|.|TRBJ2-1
CASSQGPGGASYNEQFF
TGCGCCAGCAGCCAAGGCCCGGGAGGCGCCAGCTACAATGAGCAGTTCTTC
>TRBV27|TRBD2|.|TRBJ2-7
CASSLRTSGGTYEQYF
TGTGCCAGCAGTTTAAGGACTAGCGGGGGGACTTACGAGCAGTACTTC
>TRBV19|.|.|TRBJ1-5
CASSIDPTVGNQPQHF
TGTGCCAGTAGTATAGATCCCACGGTTGGCAATCAGCCCCAGCATTTT
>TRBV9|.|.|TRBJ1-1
CASSLEGTEAFF
TGTGCCAGCAGCCTTGAGGGGACTGAAGCTTTCTTT
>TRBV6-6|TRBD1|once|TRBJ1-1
CASSADPGQMNTEAFF
TGTGCCAGCAGTGCTGATCCGGGACAGATGAACACTGAAGCTTTCTTT
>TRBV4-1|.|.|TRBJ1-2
CASSQVAGDLNYGYTF
TGCGCCAGCAGCCAAGTGGCAGGGGATCTAAACTATGGCTACACCTTC
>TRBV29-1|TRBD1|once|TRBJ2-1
CSVEGQGAYNEQFF
TGCAGCGTCGAGGGACAGGGCGCCTACAATGAGCAGTTCTTC
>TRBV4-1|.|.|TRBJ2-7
CASSHYSGAQPEHYEQYF
TGCGCCAGCAGCCACTATTCCGGGGCCCAGCCCGAACACTACGAGCAGTACTTC
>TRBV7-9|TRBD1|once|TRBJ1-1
CASSQIHQGAPNTEAFF
TGTGCCAGCAGCCAAATTCATCAGGGGGCTCCGAACACTGAAGCTTTCTTT
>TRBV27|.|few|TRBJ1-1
CASKPRGTEAFF
TGTGCCAGCAAACCTAGGGGCACTGAAGCTTTCTTT
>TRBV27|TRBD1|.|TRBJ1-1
CASSFLVTGGMNTEAFF
TGTGCCAGCAGTTTCCTTGTAACAGGGGGAATGAACACTGAAGCTTTCTTT
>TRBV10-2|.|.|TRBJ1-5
CASNTLGNQPQHF
TGCGCCAGCAATACCCTCGGGAATCAGCCCCAGCATTTT
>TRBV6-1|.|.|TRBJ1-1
CASSEIRLVDTEAFF
TGTGCCAGCAGTGAAATCCGCCTGGTCGACACTGAAGCTTTCTTT
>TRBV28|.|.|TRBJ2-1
CASSPGPFSYSNEQFF
TGTGCCAGCAGCCCCGGGCCTTTTTCTTATTCCAATGAGCAGTTCTTC
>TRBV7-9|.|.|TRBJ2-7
CASSPEAAEQYF
TGTGCCAGCAGCCCCGAGGCAGCCGAGCAGTACTTC
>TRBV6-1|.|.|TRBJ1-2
CASAIITGNYGYTF
TGTGCCAGCGCTATCATAACGGGCAACTATGGCTACACCTTC
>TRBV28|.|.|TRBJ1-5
CASRAVRQVNQPQHF
TGTGCCAGCAGGGCCGTTCGACAGGTGAATCAGCCCCAGCATTTT
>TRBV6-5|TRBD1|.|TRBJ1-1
CASSSPDRAAFF
TGTGCCAGCAGTTCCCCGGACAGGGCCGCTTTCTTT
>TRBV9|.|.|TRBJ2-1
CASSVDGDEQFF
TGTGCCAGCAGCGTAGACGGGGATGAGCAGTTCTTC
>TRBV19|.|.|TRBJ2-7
CASSIKGPGPPSYEQYF
TGTGCCAGTAGTATTAAGGGCCCGGGGCCTCCCTCCTACGAGCAGTACTTC
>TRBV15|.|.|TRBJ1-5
CATSRRGSQPQHF
TGTGCCACCAGCAGAAGAGGCTCTCAGCCCCAGCATTTT
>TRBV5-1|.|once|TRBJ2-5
CASSLLVNQETQYF
TGCGCCAGCAGCTTGCTAGTAAATCAAGAGACCCAGTACTTC